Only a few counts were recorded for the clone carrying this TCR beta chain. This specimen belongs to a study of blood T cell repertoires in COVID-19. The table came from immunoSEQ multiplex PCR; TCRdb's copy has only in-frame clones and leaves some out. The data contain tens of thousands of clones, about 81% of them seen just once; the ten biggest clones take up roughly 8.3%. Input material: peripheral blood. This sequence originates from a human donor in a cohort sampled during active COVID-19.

CDR3 coding DNA: TGTGCCAGCAGCCCGGGAGTGGGCAGGTACTACGAGCAGTACTTC. It yields the protein CASSPGVGRYYEQYF. This rearrangement joins TRBV7-6 to TRBJ2-7; D is possibly TRBD2 (6 bases). The germline V and J ends were trimmed by 5 bases and 3 bases, with 17 bases remaining between them. The V gene's germline CDR1 is SGHVS and CDR2 FNYEAQ. The CDR3 totals 15 residues.